These 32 T cell receptor beta chains came from one sample sequenced in a study of cytomegalovirus exposure and HLA in healthy donors. 13 Jbeta primers and 60 Vbeta primers were used for the PCR. Clones were sequenced by immunoSEQ multiplex PCR, and TCRdb holds only the in-frame ones, with some missing. The table lists roughly 100,000 clones, about 70% of them singletons. The sample consisted of PBMCs. These receptors came from a man aged 25-45 years in good health and CMV-seronegative.

As concerns this clone: Distinct nucleotide sequences in the sample also encode this CDR3. The chain is built from TRBV9 and TRBJ2-5, with 7 bases matching TRBD2. The length of the CDR3 is 15 residues. Germline CDR1 reads SGDLS; CDR2 reads YYNGEE. Trimming cost V 0 bases and J 3 bases; bases outside gene matches: 5. CDR3 sequence (DNA): TGTGCCAGCAGCGTAGGGGCTAGCGGAAAAGAGACCCAGTACTTC. Protein product: CASSVGASGKETQYF.

This sequence joins TRBV28 and TRBJ1-1, with a possible D match to TRBD1 (6 bases). The CDR3 has 16 amino acids. From germline, CDR1 is MDHEN and CDR2 SYDVKM. V lost 6 bases and J 1 base, leaving 18 bases between the germline ends. CDR3 DNA: TGTGCCAGCAGCCTCACAGATACAGGGCAGAACACTGAAGCTTTCTTT. Its translation is CASSLTDTGQNTEAFF. The full variable domain, completed using reference TRBV28 and TRBJ1-1, is DVKVTQSSRYLVKRTGEKVFLECVQDMDHENMFWYRQDPGLGLRLIYFSYDVKMKEKGDIPEGYSVSREKKERFSLILESASTNQTSMYLCASSLTDTGQNTEAFFGQGTRLTVV.

The chain joins TRBV5-1 to TRBJ2-3, with 8 bases lining up with TRBD1. The length of the CDR3 is 14 residues. Looked up from germline, CDR1 is SGHRS and CDR2 is YFSETQ. V lost 4 bases and J lost 5; bases outside the gene matches: 6. CDR3 sequence reads: CASSEGTGGDTQYF. CDR3 bases: TGCGCCAGCAGCGAGGGGACAGGTGGAGATACGCAGTATTTT.

This chain links TRBV6-1 with TRBJ2-6; tentatively, D is TRBD1 (6 bases). CDR1 is MNHNS and CDR2 is SASEGT in the germline V gene. Trimming took 4 bases from V and 2 from J, leaving 9 bases between them. This CDR3 spans 15 amino acids. The CDR3 DNA is TGTGCCAGCAGTGCCTCAGGGGCTGGGGCCAACGTCCTGACTTTC. Translation gives CASSASGAGANVLTF.

This rearrangement joins TRBV4-3 to TRBJ2-1; no clear D gene. The germline V gene has CDR1 LGHNA and CDR2 YSLEER. There are 15 residues in the CDR3. Trimming shortened V by 0 bases and J by 5 bases, and 11 bases separated the two germline ends. The CDR3 DNA is TGCGCCAGCAGCCAAGACTCAGTTTATGACAATGAGCAGTTCTTC. Translating gives CASSQDSVYDNEQFF.

The chain recombines TRBV7-2 with TRBJ2-7; TRBD2 matches 14 bases. This CDR3 region has 17 residues. The V gene's germline CDR1 is SGHTA and CDR2 FQGNSA. V lost 4 bases, J lost 1 base, and 6 bases stayed unmatched. CDR3 in amino acids: CASSSQTSGRASYEQYF. Here the CDR3 DNA reads TGTGCCAGCAGCTCTCAGACTAGCGGGAGGGCTTCCTACGAGCAGTACTTC.

This clone was seen a handful of times. The junction departs from the called germline gene at one end, perhaps through a read error. This sequence joins TRBV2 and TRBJ2-5; D is unresolved. This CDR3 has 12 residues. The V gene's germline CDR1 is SNHLY and CDR2 FYNNEI. Here the CDR3 reads CASSEAYLLPDF. The DNA of the CDR3 is TGTGCCAGCAGTGAAGCGTATCTGCTCCCGGACTTC.

V gene TRBV18 combines with J gene TRBJ1-5; D might be TRBD1 (6 bases). From germline, CDR1 is KGHSH and CDR2 LQKENI. This CDR3 spans 15 amino acids. Trimming took 4 bases from V and 5 from J, leaving 15 bases between them. The CDR3 region has the DNA TGTGCCAGCTCACTCACCTCTAAGGGGGATCAGCCCCAGCATTTT. Translated: CASSLTSKGDQPQHF.

V usage is TRBV13 and J usage is TRBJ1-3; 10 bases fit TRBD1. Germline V lookup: CDR1 PRHDT, CDR2 FYEKMQ (reference sequence). The CDR3 loop spans 16 amino acids. Germline trimming cut 5 bases from V and 6 bases from J; bases unmatched to any gene: 10. The CDR3 is CASSHLSGQGENTIYF. CDR3 DNA sequence: TGTGCCAGCAGCCACCTTAGTGGACAGGGGGAAAACACCATATATTTT. Variable domain in full (rest from reference TRBV13 and TRBJ1-3): AAGVIQSPRHLIKEKRETATLKCYPIPRHDTVYWYQQGPGQDPQFLISFYEKMQSDKGSIPDRFSAQQFSDYHSELNMSSLELGDSALYFCASSHLSGQGENTIYFGEGSWLTVV.

The gene calls are TRBV5-1 and TRBJ2-5; 9 nucleotides align to TRBD1. V was pared by 4 bases and J by 5 bases, with 9 bases of the junction left unmatched. This CDR3 contains 15 residues. Germline values: CDR1 SGHRS, CDR2 YFSETQ. CDR3: CASSVGQGKGETQYF. The CDR3 DNA sequence: TGCGCCAGCAGCGTGGGACAGGGAAAGGGCGAGACCCAGTACTTC.

The V and J genes are TRBV19 and TRBJ1-1, with 7 bases lining up with TRBD1. Germline CDR1 is LNHDA and CDR2 is SQIVND (reference sequence). The CDR3 length is 17 residues. Trimming cost V 4 bases and J 1 base; bases outside gene matches: 12. This CDR3 reads CASSSRGGERGNTEAFF. CDR3 DNA sequence: TGTGCCAGTAGTAGCCGAGGGGGCGAGAGGGGGAACACTGAAGCTTTCTTT.

This clone was observed a few times. V is TRBV18 and J is TRBJ1-4; TRBD1 matches 8 bases. The CDR3 runs 16 residues. Germline CDR1 reads KGHSH; CDR2 reads LQKENI. The trim removed 3 bases at V and 6 bases at J, leaving 9 bases unmatched. The CDR3 DNA reads TGTGCCAGCTCACCCCTACTACAGGGGGGGGATGAAAAACTGTTTTTT. Translation gives CASSPLLQGGDEKLFF.

This clone was seen only a few times. The CDR3 loop is CASSIDQTGYEQYF. CDR3 nucleotide sequence: TGTGCCAGTAGTATAGATCAAACGGGATACGAGCAGTACTTC. V usage is TRBV19 and J usage is TRBJ2-7, with D maybe TRBD2 (5 bases). This CDR3 contains 14 residues. Trimming cost V 0 bases and J 4 bases, with 10 bases left between them. Germline loops: CDR1 LNHDA, CDR2 SQIVND (reference sequence).

This chain links TRBV6-6 with TRBJ1-4, with D possibly TRBD1 on 6 matching bases. CDR3 size: 14 residues. From germline, CDR1 is MNHNY and CDR2 SVGAGI (reference sequence). V was trimmed by 8 bases and J by 5 bases, leaving 15 bases between them. DNA for the CDR3: TGTGCCAGCCAAGGGACATCGGACAATGAAAAACTGTTTTTT. As protein: CASQGTSDNEKLFF.

This chain uses TRBV9 with TRBJ1-2; the match to TRBD1 covers 8 bases. J gave up 4 bases and V 4 bases, and 6 bases lay outside the gene matches. The germline V gene has CDR1 SGDLS and CDR2 YYNGEE. The length of the CDR3 is 14 residues. This CDR3 is CASSTRDRSYGYTF. The CDR3 DNA reads as TGTGCCAGCAGCACTCGGGACAGGAGCTATGGCTACACCTTC.

This clone was found once. J is TRBJ2-7 and V is TRBV7-2; 11 bases match TRBD2. This CDR3 is built from 15 residues. Germline V CDR1 and CDR2: SGHTA, FQGNSA. The V segment lost 5 bases and the J segment 2 bases; nucleotides outside the gene matches: 5. CDR3 in DNA: TGTGCCAGCAGCGATGGACTAGCGGGCGCCTACGAGCAGTACTTC. Its translation: CASSDGLAGAYEQYF. Complete variable domain (other parts from reference TRBV7-2 and TRBJ2-7): GAGVSQSPSNKVTEKGKDVELRCDPISGHTALYWYRQSLGQGLEFLIYFQGNSAPDKSGLPSDRFSAERTGGSVSTLTIQRTQQEDSAVYLCASSDGLAGAYEQYFGPGTRLTVT.

CDR3 amino acids: CASSLRVHTEAFF. CDR3 DNA sequence: TGTGCCAGCAGCTTGCGCGTCCACACTGAAGCTTTCTTT. The chain recombines TRBV5-6 with TRBJ1-1; no definite D call. V was clipped by 1 base and J by 3 bases, with 7 bases between them. CDR1 is SGHDT and CDR2 is YYEEEE in the germline V gene. The CDR3 is 13 residues long.

The V gene is TRBV7-2, the J gene TRBJ1-5; TRBD1 might be the D (6 bases). The CDR3 length is 14 residues. V lost 5 bases and J 4 bases, leaving 12 bases between the germline ends. Germline CDR1 SGHTA, CDR2 FQGNSA. This chain's CDR3 is CASSTDRMNQPQHF. CDR3 DNA: TGTGCCAGCAGCACTGACAGGATGAATCAGCCCCAGCATTTT.

In its sample, this clone was seen a few times. The chain has TRBV28 and TRBJ2-6, with D possibly matching TRBD2 (7 bases). Trimming took 3 bases from V and 2 from J, leaving 14 bases between them. This CDR3 contains 17 residues. CDR1 MDHEN and CDR2 SYDVKM come from the germline V gene. CDR3 DNA: TGTGCCAGCAGTTTCGCGGGGGCTAGAACTGGGGCCAACGTCCTGACTTTC. Translating it yields CASSFAGARTGANVLTF.

V is TRBV7-8 and J is TRBJ1-5; no firm D call. Germline values: CDR1 SGHVS, CDR2 FQNEAQ. The V gene lost 0 bases and the J gene lost 0 bases, with 15 bases spanning the gap. The CDR3 is made up of 18 amino acids. CDR3 sequence (DNA): TGTGCCAGCAGCTTAGCGGCAGTTGCGGGCCATAGCAATCAGCCCCAGCATTTT. It encodes CASSLAAVAGHSNQPQHF.

This chain connects TRBV25-1 to TRBJ1-2; D remains ambiguous. The ends were cut back, 4 bases at V and 2 bases at J, with 8 bases in the middle. The germline gives CDR1 MGHDK, CDR2 SYGVNS. CDR3 length equals 13 residues. CDR3 DNA: TGTGCCAGCAGTGTCGAGATCAACTATGGCTACACCTTC. Translation gives CASSVEINYGYTF.

The chain couples TRBV28 to TRBJ2-7; TRBD2 matches at 8 bases. With 6 bases clipped from V and 3 bases from J, the junction kept 7 bases outside the gene matches. The CDR3 spans 14 residues. CDR1 MDHEN and CDR2 SYDVKM come from the germline V gene. The CDR3 region is CASRTTGLGYEQYF. The CDR3 coding sequence is TGTGCCAGCAGAACTACGGGACTAGGCTACGAGCAGTACTTC.

The chain employs TRBV15 and TRBJ2-3; D is unclear. The CDR3 consists of 15 residues. Germline V lookup: CDR1 LNHNV, CDR2 YYDKDF (reference sequence). V was pared by 3 bases and J by 0 bases, with 10 bases between. The CDR3 DNA reads as TGTGCCACCAGCAGCAGATACCGTAGCACAGATACGCAGTATTTT. Amino acid sequence: CATSSRYRSTDTQYF. Based on the CDR3 plus reference TRBV15 and TRBJ2-3, the full variable domain is DAMVIQNPRYQVTQFGKPVTLSCSQTLNHNVMYWYQQKSSQAPKLLFHYYDKDFNNEADTPDNFQSRRPNTSFCFLDIRSPGLGDTAMYLCATSSRYRSTDTQYFGPGTRLTVL.

This chain uses TRBV7-2 with TRBJ1-4, with D tentatively TRBD1 (5 bases). This CDR3 is 14 amino acids long. Germline CDR1 and CDR2: SGHTA and FQGNSA. V lost 1 base and J 5 bases, leaving 8 bases between the germline ends. CDR3 nucleotides: TGTGCCAGCAGCTTAGGGGGGGGAAATGAAAAACTGTTTTTT. This encodes CASSLGGGNEKLFF.

The rearrangement joins TRBV30 to TRBJ1-6; 8 bases align to TRBD1. The CDR3 has 13 amino acids. Germline loops: CDR1 GTSNPN, CDR2 SVGIG (reference sequence). The junction had 6 bases not matched to a gene; V was cut back by 5 bases and J by 9 bases. CDR3 in amino acids: CAWAGTGLSPLHF. DNA for the CDR3: TGTGCCTGGGCCGGGACAGGACTTTCACCCCTCCACTTT.

The chain combines TRBV4-2 with TRBJ2-1, with 14 bases fitting TRBD2. CDR3 length: 16 amino acids. Losses at the gene ends were 1 base for V and 7 bases for J; bases not matched to a gene: 3. Germline CDR1 and CDR2: LGHNA and YNFKEQ. CDR3 coding DNA: TGTGCCAGCAGCCAAGCCGGGACTAGCGGGAGAAATGAGCAGTTCTTC. This codes for CASSQAGTSGRNEQFF.

The chain employs TRBV6-6 and TRBJ2-1, with 8 bases identical to TRBD2. The CDR3 totals 14 residues. Germline V gives CDR1 MNHNY, CDR2 SVGAGI (reference sequence). V lost 6 bases and J lost 7; bases outside the gene matches: 8. The CDR3 is CASSISGSKNEQFF. The DNA for the CDR3 is TGTGCCAGCAGCATAAGCGGGAGTAAGAATGAGCAGTTCTTC.

The chain is built from TRBV28 and TRBJ1-3; TRBD1 agrees at 7 bases. V lost 3 bases, J lost 1 base, and 9 bases stayed unmatched. CDR1 MDHEN and CDR2 SYDVKM come from the germline V gene. The CDR3 totals 17 residues. This CDR3 reads CASSFWRGRGSGNTIYF. The CDR3, as DNA: TGTGCCAGCAGTTTCTGGAGGGGGCGCGGTTCTGGAAACACCATATATTTT.

The V gene is TRBV28, the J gene TRBJ2-7; D is undetermined. The CDR3 consists of 16 residues. Trimming removed 5 bases from V and 4 bases from J, with 21 bases in between. The germline CDR1 and CDR2 sequences are MDHEN and SYDVKM. In DNA, the CDR3 is TGTGCCAGCAGTCCCCGAGCGAGTTACAATTATTACGAGCAGTACTTC. This gives the protein CASSPRASYNYYEQYF. Combining the CDR3 with reference TRBV28 and TRBJ2-7 gives the whole variable domain DVKVTQSSRYLVKRTGEKVFLECVQDMDHENMFWYRQDPGLGLRLIYFSYDVKMKEKGDIPEGYSVSREKKERFSLILESASTNQTSMYLCASSPRASYNYYEQYFGPGTRLTVT.

This chain uses TRBV18 with TRBJ2-7; the match to TRBD1 covers 8 bases. The CDR3 runs 13 residues. The germline CDR1 and CDR2 sequences are KGHSH and LQKENI. The V gene end was trimmed by 6 bases and the J gene end by 5 bases; junction bases not matched to a gene: 6. CDR3 DNA sequence: TGTGCCAGCTCCCGGACAGGGAGCAACGAGCAGTACTTC. It specifies CASSRTGSNEQYF.

CDR3: CASSRSQENTEAFF. The CDR3 DNA sequence: TGTGCCAGCAGCCGAAGCCAGGAGAACACTGAAGCTTTCTTT. The genes are TRBV4-2 and TRBJ1-1, with no clear D. The CDR3 totals 14 residues. Trimming took 4 bases from V and 1 from J, leaving 10 bases between them. Germline CDR1 and CDR2: LGHNA and YNFKEQ.

The chain uses TRBV6-5 and TRBJ2-7, with D tentatively TRBD1 (5 bases). Looked up from germline, CDR1 is MNHEY and CDR2 is SVGAGI. There are 15 residues in the CDR3. The ends were cut back, 0 bases at V and 9 bases at J, with 18 bases in the middle. Here the CDR3 DNA reads TGTGCCAGCAGTTACTCCCACAGGACCTACGATGGGCAGTACTTC. Its protein product is CASSYSHRTYDGQYF.